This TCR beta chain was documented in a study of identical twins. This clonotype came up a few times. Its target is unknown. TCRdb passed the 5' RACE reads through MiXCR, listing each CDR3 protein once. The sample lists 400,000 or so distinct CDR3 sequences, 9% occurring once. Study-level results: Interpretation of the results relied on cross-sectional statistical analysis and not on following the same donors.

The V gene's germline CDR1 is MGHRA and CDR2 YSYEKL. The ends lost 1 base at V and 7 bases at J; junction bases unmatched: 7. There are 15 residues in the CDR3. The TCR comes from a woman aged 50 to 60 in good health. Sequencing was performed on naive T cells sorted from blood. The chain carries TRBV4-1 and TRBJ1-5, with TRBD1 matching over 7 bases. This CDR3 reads CASSQVGRGDQPQHF. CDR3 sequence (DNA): TGCGCCAGCAGCCAAGTGGGCAGGGGGGACCAGCCCCAGCATTTT.